The following is a T cell receptor (beta chain) sequence with its context. Its antigen is unknown. It was with a sample-barcoded 5' primer and a J-beta primer mix that a second PCR of roughly 6 to 12 cycles was run. Any given sample supplied a minimum of 2.5 million CDR3-containing paired-end reads. TCRdb re-derived calls from the 5' RACE reads in MiXCR, one entry per CDR3 protein. This sample has around 1.5 million distinct CDR3 sequences; about 31% occur once, and the top ten carry roughly 10%. These data come from a study of blood T cells in healthy people across ages. Staff drew roughly 10 milliliters of peripheral blood from each donor. Study findings and constraints: Diversity was higher, and naive CD4+ cells more numerous, in long-lived donors than in aged donors. Strong correlation existed between TCR beta diversity and naive T cell percentage.

The germline V gene has CDR1 MNHEY and CDR2 SMNVEV (reference sequence). The CDR3 spans 16 residues. Trimming removed 3 bases from V and 7 bases from J; junction bases left unmatched: 10. V and J are TRBV27 and TRBJ2-1; 9 bases line up with TRBD1. Specimen: blood. The TCR was taken from a woman aged 25 to 39 in good health. The CDR3 DNA is TGTGCCAGCAGTTTCGGGGACAGGGAGTACGGTAATGAGCAGTTCTTC. Its protein is CASSFGDREYGNEQFF.